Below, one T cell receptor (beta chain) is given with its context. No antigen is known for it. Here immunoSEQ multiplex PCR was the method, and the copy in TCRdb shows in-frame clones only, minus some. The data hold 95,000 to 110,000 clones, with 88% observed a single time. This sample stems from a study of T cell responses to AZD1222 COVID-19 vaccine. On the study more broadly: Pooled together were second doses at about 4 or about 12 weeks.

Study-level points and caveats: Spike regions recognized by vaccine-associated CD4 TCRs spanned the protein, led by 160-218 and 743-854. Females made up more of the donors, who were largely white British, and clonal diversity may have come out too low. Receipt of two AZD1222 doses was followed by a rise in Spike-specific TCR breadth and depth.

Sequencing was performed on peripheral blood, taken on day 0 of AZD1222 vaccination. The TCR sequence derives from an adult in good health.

CDR3 loop: CASRERGPAYEQYF. CDR3 DNA: TGTGCCAGCAGGGAGCGGGGGCCCGCCTACGAGCAGTACTTC. This chain connects TRBV27 to TRBJ2-7; 8 bases are a match to TRBD2. Germline V gene sequence: CDR1 MNHEY, CDR2 SMNVEV (reference sequence). Trimming removed 6 bases from V and 2 bases from J; junction bases left unmatched: 6. This CDR3 comprises 14 residues.